This T cell receptor (beta chain) was obtained from a study of cytomegalovirus exposure and HLA in healthy donors. 13 Jbeta primers and 60 Vbeta primers were used for the PCR. Method: immunoSEQ multiplex PCR; TCRdb's copy keeps in-frame clones and lacks some. In the table there are some 170,000 clones, roughly 80% of which are singletons. The germline V gene encodes CDR1 SGHNT and CDR2 YYREEE (reference sequence). The germline V and J ends were trimmed by 1 base and 4 bases, with 8 bases remaining between them. This CDR3 region has 13 residues. Sequencing input: PBMCs. The rearrangement links TRBV5-4 to TRBJ1-2; D unclear. The receptor was isolated from a girl between 10 and 17 years old in good health and CMV-seropositive. The CDR3 loop reads CASSLHGSYGYTF. CDR3 DNA: TGTGCCAGCAGCTTGCACGGGTCCTATGGCTACACCTTC.